These T cell receptor beta chains were read from a single sample in a study of T cell repertoires in cytomegalovirus infection. No antigens are known for them. In TCRdb, the reads were re-called with MiXCR into one record per CDR3 protein. The sample consists of under 350,000 distinct CDR3 sequences, 22% of them appearing once. The material sequenced was cultured PBMCs, taken from culture after CMV antigen stimulation. The receptors were sampled from a human donor in good health (CMV status not recorded). Some clones in this sample may be carry-over from other donors' samples. Both conserved end residues are part of each CDR3. A D gene is named only where the DNA matches it firmly. Size tells how often a clone was seen (once, few, many) or the class of an expanded clone, and some rows leave it out.

TRBJ2-1	TRBD2	NA	TRBV5-1	TGCGCCAGCAGCACCTTCCCGGGACTAGCGGGAGAGGGATTCAATGAGCAGTTCTTC	CASSTFPGLAGEGFNEQFF
TRBJ1-6	TRBD1	NA	TRBV27	TGTGCCAGCAGTTTCGGCAGGGGGTACAATTCACCCCTCCACTTT	CASSFGRGYNSPLHF
TRBJ2-1	NA	few	TRBV5-4	TGTGCCAGCACCATTCAATTATCTGGGTACAATGAGCAGTTCTTC	CASTIQLSGYNEQFF
TRBJ1-1	NA	NA	TRBV12-3/TRBV12-4	TGTGCCAGCAGTTTATTCGAGACAGGGAACACTGAAGCTTTCTTT	CASSLFETGNTEAFF
TRBJ2-3	TRBD2	NA	TRBV12-3/TRBV12-4	TGTGCCAGCACCATGCTTCCCGGGACTAGCGGAGGCACAGATACGCAGTATTTT	CASTMLPGTSGGTDTQYF
TRBJ2-3	NA	NA	TRBV12-5	TGTGCTAGTGGTTTGGTAGGGGAGTTGGGCACAGATACGCAGTATTTT	CASGLVGELGTDTQYF
TRBJ2-5	NA	few	TRBV19	TGTGCCAGTAGTAGGCGGACAGCAGAGACCCAGTACTTC	CASSRRTAETQYF
TRBJ1-2	NA	NA	TRBV4-1	TGCGCCAGCAGCCAAGTTTCGCCCTTGGGTGGCTACACCTTC	CASSQVSPLGGYTF
TRBJ2-1	TRBD1	few	TRBV6-1	TGTGCCAGCAGTCTAGACAGGGTCGATGAGCAGTTCTTC	CASSLDRVDEQFF
TRBJ2-7	TRBD1	many	TRBV4-2	TGTGCCAGCAGCGAAACGGGGACAGGGGGTTCCTACGAGCAGTACTTC	CASSETGTGGSYEQYF
TRBJ2-2	TRBD2	NA	TRBV6-5	TGTGCCAGCAGTTCGATGTCCGCTACAGAGGGAGGGTATTCCGGGGAGCTGTTTTTT	CASSSMSATEGGYSGELFF
TRBJ1-1	NA	many	TRBV5-1	TGCGCCAGCAGCTTGGGGCTTTCAAACACTGAAGCTTTCTTT	CASSLGLSNTEAFF
TRBJ1-5	TRBD1	few	TRBV5-5	TGTGCCAGCAGCACCACACAGGGGGGTCGGAATCAGCCCCAGCATTTT	CASSTTQGGRNQPQHF
TRBJ1-6	TRBD1	NA	TRBV25-1	TGTGCCAGCAGTGGAACAGGGGGTAATTCACCCCTCCACTTT	CASSGTGGNSPLHF
TRBJ1-2	NA	few	TRBV4-1	TGCGCCAGCAGCCAAGGTAGCGGTGGCAGGGAACAAAGTGGCTACACCTTC	CASSQGSGGREQSGYTF
TRBJ1-2	NA	NA	TRBV20-1	TGCAGTGCTAGTGCGGGGGGTGACTATGGCTACACCTTC	CSASAGGDYGYTF
TRBJ2-7	TRBD1	many	TRBV7-6	TGTGCCAGCAGCCCCACTTGGCAGGGGGCTCACGAGCAGTACTTC	CASSPTWQGAHEQYF
TRBJ1-2	NA	NA	TRBV7-6	TGTGCCAGCAGCTTCGCAGGGCACTATGGCTACACCTTC	CASSFAGHYGYTF
TRBJ2-2	TRBD1	NA	TRBV6-2/TRBV6-3	TGTGCCAGCAAACTGGACAGGGGAGAAGCGAACACCGGGGAGCTGTTTTTT	CASKLDRGEANTGELFF
TRBJ2-2	NA	few	TRBV19	TGTGCCAGTAGTATAGTTCAGGGCACCGGGGAGCTGTTTTTT	CASSIVQGTGELFF
TRBJ2-1	NA	NA	TRBV10-1	TGCGCCAGCAGTGGACCGGGGGGCTCGGGGAATGAGCAGTTCTTC	CASSGPGGSGNEQFF
TRBJ2-3	TRBD2	NA	TRBV29-1	TGCAGCGTTGGGGGGGGGGGGAACACAGATACGCAGTATTTT	CSVGGGGNTDTQYF
TRBJ2-3	TRBD2	many	TRBV15	TGTGCCACCAGCAGAGTTTCGGCGGGAGGACGCCCAGATACGCAGTATTTT	CATSRVSAGGRPDTQYF
TRBJ1-1	NA	few	TRBV25-1	TGTGCCAGCAGTGACTGGGGCTTGAACACTGAAGCTTTCTTT	CASSDWGLNTEAFF
TRBJ2-5	NA	NA	TRBV5-3	TGTGCCAGCAGCTTTGGACAGGGAGGGGAGACCCAGTACTTC	CASSFGQGGETQYF
TRBJ2-5	TRBD1	NA	TRBV7-9	TGTGCCAGCAGCTTAGTGGGACAGATAGAAGAGACCCAGTACTTC	CASSLVGQIEETQYF